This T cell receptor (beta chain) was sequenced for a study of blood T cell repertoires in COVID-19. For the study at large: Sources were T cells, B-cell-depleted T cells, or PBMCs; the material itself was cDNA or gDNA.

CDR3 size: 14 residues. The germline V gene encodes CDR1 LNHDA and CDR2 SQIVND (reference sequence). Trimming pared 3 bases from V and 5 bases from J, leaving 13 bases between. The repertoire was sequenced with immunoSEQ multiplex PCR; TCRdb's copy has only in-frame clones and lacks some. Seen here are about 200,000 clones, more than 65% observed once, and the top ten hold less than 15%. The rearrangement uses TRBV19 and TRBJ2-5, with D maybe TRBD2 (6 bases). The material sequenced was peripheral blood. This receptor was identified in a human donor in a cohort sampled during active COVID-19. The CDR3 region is CASSIGGTGETQYF. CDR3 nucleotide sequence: TGTGCCAGTAGTATTGGAGGGACGGGGGAGACCCAGTACTTC.